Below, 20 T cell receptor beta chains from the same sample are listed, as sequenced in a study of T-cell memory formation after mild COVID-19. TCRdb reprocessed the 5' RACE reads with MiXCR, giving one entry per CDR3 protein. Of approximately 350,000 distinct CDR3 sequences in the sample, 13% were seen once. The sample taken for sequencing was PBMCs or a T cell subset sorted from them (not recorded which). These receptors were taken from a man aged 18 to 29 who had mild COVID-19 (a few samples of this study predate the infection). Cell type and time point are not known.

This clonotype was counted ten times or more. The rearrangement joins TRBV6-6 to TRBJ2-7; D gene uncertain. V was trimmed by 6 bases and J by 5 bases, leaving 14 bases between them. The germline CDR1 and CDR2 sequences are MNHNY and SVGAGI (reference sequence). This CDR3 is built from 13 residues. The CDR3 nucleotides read TGTGCCAGCAGCCCACAGAGAAAGGACGAGCAGTACTTC. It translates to CASSPQRKDEQYF.

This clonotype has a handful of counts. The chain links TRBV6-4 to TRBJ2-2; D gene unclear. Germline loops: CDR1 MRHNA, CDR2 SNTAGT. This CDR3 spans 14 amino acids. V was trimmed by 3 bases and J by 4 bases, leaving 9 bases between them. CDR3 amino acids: CASSERVGTGELFF. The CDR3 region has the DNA TGTGCCAGCAGTGAACGGGTCGGCACCGGGGAGCTGTTTTTT.

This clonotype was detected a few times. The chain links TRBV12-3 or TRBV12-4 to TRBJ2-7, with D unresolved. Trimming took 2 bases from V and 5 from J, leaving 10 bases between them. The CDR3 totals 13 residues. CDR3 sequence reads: CASSLSFTDEQYF. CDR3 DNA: TGTGCCAGCAGTTTAAGTTTTACAGACGAGCAGTACTTC.

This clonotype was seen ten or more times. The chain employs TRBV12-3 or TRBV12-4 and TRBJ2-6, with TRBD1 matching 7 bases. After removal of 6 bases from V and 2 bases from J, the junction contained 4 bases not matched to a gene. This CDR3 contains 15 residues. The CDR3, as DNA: TGTGCCAGCAGGCAAGGGACAGCTGGGGCCAACGTCCTGACTTTC. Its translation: CASRQGTAGANVLTF.

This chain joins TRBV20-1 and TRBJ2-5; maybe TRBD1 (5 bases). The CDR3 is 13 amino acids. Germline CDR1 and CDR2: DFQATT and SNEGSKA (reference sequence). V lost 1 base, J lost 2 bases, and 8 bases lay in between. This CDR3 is CSARVPGQETQYF. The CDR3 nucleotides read TGCAGTGCTAGAGTCCCAGGGCAAGAGACCCAGTACTTC.

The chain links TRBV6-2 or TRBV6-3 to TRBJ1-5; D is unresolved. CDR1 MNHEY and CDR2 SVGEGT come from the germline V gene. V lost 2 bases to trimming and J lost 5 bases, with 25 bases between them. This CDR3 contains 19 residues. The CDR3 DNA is TGTGCCAGCAGTTACCCAGGATTGCCGGCAGAAGTCTACTATCAGCCCCAGCATTTT. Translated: CASSYPGLPAEVYYQPQHF.

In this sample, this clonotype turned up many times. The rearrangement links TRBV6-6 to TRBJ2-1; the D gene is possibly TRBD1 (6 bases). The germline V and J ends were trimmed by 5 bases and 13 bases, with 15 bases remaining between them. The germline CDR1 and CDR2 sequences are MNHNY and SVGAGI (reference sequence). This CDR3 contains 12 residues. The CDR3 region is CASSTGQLEQFF. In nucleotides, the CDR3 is TGTGCCAGCAGTACAGGACAGCTCGAACAGTTCTTC.

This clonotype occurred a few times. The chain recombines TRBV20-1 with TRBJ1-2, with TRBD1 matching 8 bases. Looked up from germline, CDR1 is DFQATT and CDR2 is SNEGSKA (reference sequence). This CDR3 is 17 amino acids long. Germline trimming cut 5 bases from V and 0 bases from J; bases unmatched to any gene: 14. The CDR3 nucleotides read TGCAGTGCTTCTTCCGGACAGGGCCCTTTAGCTAACTATGGCTACACCTTC. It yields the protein CSASSGQGPLANYGYTF.

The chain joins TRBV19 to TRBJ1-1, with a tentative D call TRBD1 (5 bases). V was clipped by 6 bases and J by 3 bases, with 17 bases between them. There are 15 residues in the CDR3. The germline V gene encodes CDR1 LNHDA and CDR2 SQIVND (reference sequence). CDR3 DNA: TGTGCCAGTAGCCCCCGGAGGGGTACCGACACTGAAGCTTTCTTT. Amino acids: CASSPRRGTDTEAFF.

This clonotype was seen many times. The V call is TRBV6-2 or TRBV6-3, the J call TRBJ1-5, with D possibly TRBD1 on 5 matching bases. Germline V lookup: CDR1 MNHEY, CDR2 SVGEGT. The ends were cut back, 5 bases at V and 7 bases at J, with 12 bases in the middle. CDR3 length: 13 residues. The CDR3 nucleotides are TGTGCCAGCAGTCAGTCCAGGGACCAGCCCCAGCATTTT. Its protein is CASSQSRDQPQHF.

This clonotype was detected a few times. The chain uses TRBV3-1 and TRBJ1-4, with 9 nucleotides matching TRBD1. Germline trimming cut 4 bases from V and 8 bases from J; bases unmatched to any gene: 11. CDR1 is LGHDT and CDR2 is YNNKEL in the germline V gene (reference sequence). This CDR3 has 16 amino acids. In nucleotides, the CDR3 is TGTGCCAGCAGCCCCAAACGGGGACAGGGCTACGAAAAACTGTTTTTT. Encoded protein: CASSPKRGQGYEKLFF.

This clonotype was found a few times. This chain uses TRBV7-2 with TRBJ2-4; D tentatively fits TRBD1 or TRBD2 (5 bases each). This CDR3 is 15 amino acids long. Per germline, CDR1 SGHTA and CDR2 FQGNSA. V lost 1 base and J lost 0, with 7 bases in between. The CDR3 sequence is CASSLGDLAKNIQYF. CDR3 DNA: TGTGCCAGCAGCTTAGGGGACCTAGCCAAAAACATTCAGTACTTC.

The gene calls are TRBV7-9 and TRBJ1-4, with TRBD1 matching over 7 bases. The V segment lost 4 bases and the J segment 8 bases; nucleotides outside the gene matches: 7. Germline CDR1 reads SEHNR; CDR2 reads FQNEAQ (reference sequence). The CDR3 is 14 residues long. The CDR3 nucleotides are TGTGCCAGCAGCTCGCGGACAGGCTCGGAAAAACTGTTTTTT. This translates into CASSSRTGSEKLFF.

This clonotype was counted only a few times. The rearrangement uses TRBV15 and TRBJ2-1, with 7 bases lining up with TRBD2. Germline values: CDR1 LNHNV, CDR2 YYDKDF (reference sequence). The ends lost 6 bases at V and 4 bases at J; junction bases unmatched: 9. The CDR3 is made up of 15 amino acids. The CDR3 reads CATRHIERGYNEQFF. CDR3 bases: TGTGCCACCAGACACATTGAGCGGGGTTACAATGAGCAGTTCTTC.

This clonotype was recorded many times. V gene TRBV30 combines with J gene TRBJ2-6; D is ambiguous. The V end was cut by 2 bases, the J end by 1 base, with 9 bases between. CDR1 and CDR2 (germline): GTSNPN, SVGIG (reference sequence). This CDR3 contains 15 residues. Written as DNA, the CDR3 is TGTGCCTGGAGTTATCTGGGTTCTGGGGCCAACGTCCTGACTTTC. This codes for CAWSYLGSGANVLTF.

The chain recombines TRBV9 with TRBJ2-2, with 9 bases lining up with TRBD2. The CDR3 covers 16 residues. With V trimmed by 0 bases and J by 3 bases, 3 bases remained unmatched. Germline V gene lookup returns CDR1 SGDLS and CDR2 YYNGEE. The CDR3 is CASSVESGGYTGELFF. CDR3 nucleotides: TGTGCCAGCAGCGTAGAAAGCGGGGGGTACACCGGGGAGCTGTTTTTT.

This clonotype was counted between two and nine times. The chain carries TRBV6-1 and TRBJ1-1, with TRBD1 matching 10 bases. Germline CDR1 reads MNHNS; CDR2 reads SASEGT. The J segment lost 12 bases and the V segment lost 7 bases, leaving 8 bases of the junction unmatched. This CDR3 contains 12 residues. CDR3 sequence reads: CASILGDRGTFF. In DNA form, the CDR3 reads TGTGCCAGCATCTTGGGGGACAGGGGAACTTTCTTT.

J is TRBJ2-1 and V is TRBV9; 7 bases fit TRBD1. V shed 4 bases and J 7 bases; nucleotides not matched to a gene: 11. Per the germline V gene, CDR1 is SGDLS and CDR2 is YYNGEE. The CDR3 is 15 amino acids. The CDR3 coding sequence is TGTGCCAGCAGCACCCCAGGGACAGTACAGAATGAGCAGTTCTTC. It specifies CASSTPGTVQNEQFF.

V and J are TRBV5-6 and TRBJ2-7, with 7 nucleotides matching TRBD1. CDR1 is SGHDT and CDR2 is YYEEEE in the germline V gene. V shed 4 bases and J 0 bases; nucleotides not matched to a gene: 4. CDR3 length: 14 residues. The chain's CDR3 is CASSPDRISYEQYF. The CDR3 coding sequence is TGTGCCAGCAGCCCGGACAGGATCTCCTACGAGCAGTACTTC.

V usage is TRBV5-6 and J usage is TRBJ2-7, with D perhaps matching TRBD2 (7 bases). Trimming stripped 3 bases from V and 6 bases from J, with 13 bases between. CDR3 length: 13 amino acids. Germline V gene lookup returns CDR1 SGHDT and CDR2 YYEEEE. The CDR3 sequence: CASSWEGVGEQYV. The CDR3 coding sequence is TGTGCCAGCAGCTGGGAGGGGGTCGGCGAGCAGTACGTC.